Following are 22 T cell receptor beta chains from one sample sequenced in a study of vaccination effects on CD4 cells after COVID-19. Clones were read by immunoSEQ multiplex PCR, and TCRdb kept only the in-frame ones, dropping some. The table lists around 49,000 clones, under 80% of them singletons. Antigen-specific CD4+ T cells were first expanded with viral peptide pools by the ViraFEST assay and only then sequenced. After around ten days in culture, the CD4+ T cells were isolated. The person had PCR-confirmed SARS-CoV-2 infection between March and December 2020. Their specific antigens are unknown. Sequencing used CD4+ T cells from PBMCs cultured with a peptide pool, obtained before COVID-19 vaccination. Every receptor here comes from a human donor who had a prior SARS-CoV-2 infection.

J is TRBJ2-6 and V is TRBV5-1, with 7 bases matching TRBD2. V was pared by 4 bases and J by 2 bases, with 3 bases of the junction left unmatched. Per germline, CDR1 SGHRS and CDR2 YFSETQ. The CDR3 runs 15 residues. The CDR3, as DNA: TGCGCCAGCAGCCCTCTAGCGGCTGGGGCCAACGTCCTGACTTTC. Its protein product is CASSPLAAGANVLTF.

The chain has TRBV18 and TRBJ2-3; 7 nucleotides line up with TRBD2. Trimming removed 0 bases from V and 4 bases from J; junction bases left unmatched: 1. The CDR3 has 14 amino acids. The germline V gene encodes CDR1 KGHSH and CDR2 LQKENI. The CDR3 reads CASSPPTSSDTQYF. The CDR3 DNA reads as TGTGCCAGCTCACCACCGACTAGCTCAGATACGCAGTATTTT.

V and J are TRBV3-1 (or the pseudogene TRBV3-2) and TRBJ2-3; 8 bases agree with TRBD2. This CDR3 comprises 11 residues. The V gene's germline CDR1 is LGHDT and CDR2 YNNKEL (reference sequence). Losses at the gene ends were 3 bases for V and 11 bases for J; bases not matched to a gene: 1. In DNA form, the CDR3 reads TGTGCCAGCAGCCAGGCGGGGGGGCAGTATTTT. Its translation: CASSQAGGQYF.

This clone was seen a handful of times. This chain connects TRBV30 to TRBJ2-6; no clear D. V lost 0 bases, J lost 4 bases, and 7 bases lay in between. Germline V gene sequence: CDR1 GTSNPN, CDR2 SVGIG (reference sequence). This CDR3 is built from 14 residues. The CDR3: CAWSVPAGANVLTF. The CDR3 DNA sequence: TGTGCCTGGAGTGTACCTGCCGGGGCCAACGTCCTGACTTTC.

The CDR3 here is CASSLLERQYF. CDR3 DNA sequence: TGTGCCAGCAGCTTACTAGAACGCCAGTACTTC. This rearrangement joins TRBV5-6 to TRBJ2-5, with D perhaps TRBD2 (5 bases). Germline loops: CDR1 SGHDT, CDR2 YYEEEE. This CDR3 comprises 11 residues. V dropped 2 bases and J dropped 10 bases, with 9 bases sitting between them.

The V gene is TRBV29-1, the J gene TRBJ1-1; 7 nucleotides line up with TRBD1. The CDR3 loop spans 13 amino acids. From germline, CDR1 is SQVTM and CDR2 ANQGSEA. With V trimmed by 4 bases and J by 5 bases, 7 bases remained unmatched. CDR3 nucleotides: TGCAGCGTTGGACAGGGAGTTTGGACTGAAGCTTTCTTT. It codes for CSVGQGVWTEAFF.

This chain connects TRBV7-2 to TRBJ1-5, with D hard to call. V dropped 4 bases and J dropped 3 bases, with 7 bases sitting between them. Germline V gene data show CDR1 as SGHTA and CDR2 as FQGNSA. The CDR3 contains 13 residues. The CDR3 is CASSSTYNQPQHF. DNA for the CDR3: TGTGCCAGCAGCTCCACTTACAATCAGCCCCAGCATTTT.

V is TRBV30 and J is TRBJ1-2; weak D call: TRBD1 (5 bases). Trimming removed 1 base at V and 1 base at J, with 16 bases between. CDR1 and CDR2 from the germline V gene are GTSNPN and SVGIG (reference sequence). This CDR3 region has 16 residues. In DNA form, the CDR3 reads TGTGCCTGGAGTGCCCCCACAGGAACCCTTAACTATGGCTACACCTTC. Translation: CAWSAPTGTLNYGYTF.

The chain employs TRBV6-6 and TRBJ2-5, with TRBD1 as a possible D gene (6 bases). Trimming removed 6 bases at V and 5 bases at J, with 19 bases between. Per the germline V gene, CDR1 is MNHNY and CDR2 is SVGAGI (reference sequence). The CDR3 has 15 residues. The CDR3 region has the DNA TGTGCCAGCAGCAGTGGCTACAGGGTCGGGGAGACCCAGTACTTC. This codes for CASSSGYRVGETQYF.

The genes are TRBV16 and TRBJ1-1; unclear D gene. CDR1 is KGHSY, CDR2 FQNENV, per germline. Trimming cost V 4 bases and J 1 base, with 7 bases left between them. This CDR3 is 13 amino acids long. CDR3 bases: TGTGCCAGCAGCCGGAGACAGAACACTGAAGCTTTCTTT. This encodes CASSRRQNTEAFF.

For the CDR3, the DNA is TGTGCCAGTAGCCTCCGGGACAGGGGACCGTATAGCAATCAGCCCCAGCATTTT. Translation gives CASSLRDRGPYSNQPQHF. This rearrangement joins TRBV19 to TRBJ1-5; TRBD1 matches 10 bases. The CDR3 contains 18 residues. The germline V gene has CDR1 LNHDA and CDR2 SQIVND (reference sequence). The V and J ends lost 6 bases and 0 bases, in that order; junction bases with no gene match: 11.

J is TRBJ2-5 and V is TRBV24-1; D is perhaps TRBD1 (6 bases). The CDR3 extends over 16 amino acids. Germline V gives CDR1 KGHDR, CDR2 SFDVKD. The V gene lost 2 bases and the J gene lost 1 base, with 13 bases spanning the gap. The CDR3 DNA reads TGTGCCACCAGTGATTGGGGACAAGAGTTCCAAGAGACCCAGTACTTC. It yields the protein CATSDWGQEFQETQYF.

The genes are TRBV5-6 and TRBJ2-2; TRBD1 is a possible D gene (6 bases). Germline values: CDR1 SGHDT, CDR2 YYEEEE. This CDR3 has 15 residues. Trimming took off 0 bases at V and 6 bases at J, with 12 bases between the two ends. CDR3 protein: CASSLGWTAPGELFF. CDR3 nucleotide sequence: TGTGCCAGCAGCTTGGGTTGGACAGCTCCCGGGGAGCTGTTTTTT.

This chain connects TRBV7-3 to TRBJ2-1, with D perhaps being TRBD1 or TRBD2 (5 bases each). The CDR3 loop spans 17 amino acids. Germline CDR1 reads SGHTA; CDR2 reads FQGTGA. V dropped 5 bases and J dropped 2 bases, with 19 bases sitting between them. The CDR3 DNA sequence: TGTGCCAGCAGCCCAAGATTGGGGGAGATCACCTACAATGAGCAGTTCTTC. Residues: CASSPRLGEITYNEQFF.

The CDR3 loop is CASSQDLRGDTEAFF. The CDR3 DNA reads TGTGCCAGCAGCCAAGATCTCAGGGGTGACACTGAAGCTTTCTTT. V and J are TRBV3-1 (or the pseudogene TRBV3-2) and TRBJ1-1, with D possibly matching TRBD1 (6 bases). The CDR3 totals 15 residues. Germline values: CDR1 LGHDT, CDR2 YNNKEL (reference sequence). The ends were cut back, 0 bases at V and 3 bases at J, with 11 bases in the middle.

The chain uses TRBV6-2 or TRBV6-3 and TRBJ2-5; D is uncertain. This CDR3 is built from 12 residues. In germline, CDR1 is MNHEY, CDR2 SVGEGT. V was pared by 4 bases and J by 7 bases, with 10 bases between. CDR3 DNA sequence: TGTGCCAGCAGTTCAAGGGTCTCGACCCAGTACTTC. This encodes CASSSRVSTQYF.

The chain carries TRBV29-1 and TRBJ1-1; D ambiguous. CDR3 length: 12 amino acids. The V end lost 7 bases, the J end lost 1 base, and 10 bases lay between the germline ends. CDR1 SQVTM and CDR2 ANQGSEA come from the germline V gene. The DNA for the CDR3 is TGCAGCGCGTCTGGGCAGAACACTGAAGCTTTCTTT. Translated, it gives CSASGQNTEAFF.

The chain is built from TRBV3-1 (or the pseudogene TRBV3-2) and TRBJ2-1; TRBD2 is a possible D gene (7 bases). The CDR3 consists of 14 residues. Germline V gene lookup returns CDR1 LGHDT and CDR2 YNNKEL (reference sequence). V dropped 0 bases and J dropped 9 bases, with 12 bases sitting between them. CDR3 protein: CASSQERGASEQFF. The CDR3 DNA follows: TGTGCCAGCAGCCAAGAACGGGGGGCCAGTGAGCAGTTCTTC.

The V call is TRBV30, the J call TRBJ2-6; D is tentatively TRBD1 or TRBD2 (5 bases each). The CDR3 runs to 15 residues. The germline V and J ends were trimmed by 2 bases and 3 bases, with 11 bases remaining between them. Germline V gene data show CDR1 as GTSNPN and CDR2 as SVGIG (reference sequence). The CDR3 spells CAWSLGGRGANVLTF. The CDR3, as DNA: TGTGCCTGGAGTCTTGGGGGACGTGGGGCCAACGTCCTGACTTTC. The full variable domain, completed using reference TRBV30 and TRBJ2-6, is SQTIHQWPATLVQPVGSPLSLECTVEGTSNPNLYWYRQAAGRGLQLLFYSVGIGQISSEVPQNLSASRPQDRQFILSSKKLLLSDSGFYLCAWSLGGRGANVLTFGAGSRLTVL.

By share, this clone ranks as medium-sized. Here the CDR3 DNA reads TGTGCCAGCAGCGTCTCGGGGGGGTGGGAGACCCAGTACTTC. Translation gives CASSVSGGWETQYF. This chain uses TRBV9 with TRBJ2-5, with TRBD2 matching 8 bases. The V gene end was trimmed by 2 bases and the J gene end by 5 bases; junction bases not matched to a gene: 5. Germline V lookup: CDR1 SGDLS, CDR2 YYNGEE. This CDR3 region has 14 residues.

V and J are TRBV11-3 and TRBJ1-4; unclear D gene. The V gene's germline CDR1 is SGHNT and CDR2 YENEEA. Trimming left V 4 bases short and J 8 bases short, with 17 bases between. This CDR3 is built from 15 residues. The CDR3 region has the DNA TGTGCCAGCAGCTCACTCCGGCACACGGGGGAAAAACTGTTTTTT. Residues: CASSSLRHTGEKLFF.

The gene calls are TRBV9 and TRBJ2-1, with TRBD2 identical over 10 bases. V lost 1 base to trimming and J lost 5 bases; unmatched junction nucleotides: 12. The germline gives CDR1 SGDLS, CDR2 YYNGEE. This CDR3 contains 18 residues. The CDR3 DNA reads as TGTGCCAGCAGCGTAAGAAGCGGGGGGGCCGCGATTCACAATGAGCAGTTCTTC. Amino acid sequence: CASSVRSGGAAIHNEQFF. The full variable domain, its missing parts supplied by reference TRBV9 and TRBJ2-1, is DSGVTQTPKHLITATGQRVTLRCSPRSGDLSVYWYQQSLDQGLQFLIQYYNGEERAKGNILERFSAQQFPDLHSELNLSSLELGDSALYFCASSVRSGGAAIHNEQFFGPGTRLTVL.